This T cell receptor (beta chain) was captured in a study of T-cell reconstitution after alpha-beta-depleted transplantation in children. General study results and limits: Reportedly, roughly two months post-transplant, alpha-beta T cells arose from several hundred expanded graft clones. T cells produced anew were the main source of T-cell counts and diversity one year after transplant. High day-60 TCRbeta diversity in some patients came from surviving recipient T cells and thymic progenitors.

This clonotype was counted ten times or more. Its antigen is not identified. TCRbeta library construction was performed incorporating unique molecular identifiers. One entry per CDR3 protein results from TCRdb running MiXCR on the PCR reads. The sample records around 240,000 distinct CDR3 sequences, less than 9% being singletons. The source of this sequence is a male patient younger than 18 who had a stem cell transplant for acute lymphoblastic leukemia, so the T cells may come from the graft donor. The specimen was PBMCs, mostly from graft donor cells, collected 180 days after TCRalphabeta/CD19-depleted stem cell transplant.

As DNA, the CDR3 is TGTGCCAGCAGTACGACAGGACCCACAGATACGCAGTATTTT. Encoded protein: CASSTTGPTDTQYF. This chain joins TRBV12-3 or TRBV12-4 and TRBJ2-3; D perhaps matches TRBD1 (6 bases). The CDR3 spans 14 residues. The ends were cut back, 5 bases at V and 2 bases at J, with 11 bases in the middle.